The rows below give T cell receptor beta chains drawn from one sample of a study of T cell repertoires in cytomegalovirus infection. TCRdb reprocessed the reads with MiXCR, giving one entry per CDR3 protein. The sample holds hundreds of thousands of distinct CDR3 sequences, 24% seen once. Sequencing used CD8+ T cells from PBMCs. The receptors were sampled from a human donor in good health (CMV status not recorded). Some clones in this sample may be carry-over from other donors' samples. CDR3s include the opening cysteine and the closing phenylalanine or tryptophan. Fields, in order: CDR3 DNA, CDR3 protein, V gene, J gene, D gene, clone size. A D gene is named only where the DNA matches it firmly. Only part of the rows carry a size: once, few, many, or a class if the clone is expanded.

TGTGCCAGCAGGAAGGGGAGGCACCGCTACGCTGAAGCTTTCTTT	CASRKGRHRYAEAFF	TRBV28	TRBJ1-1	.	few
TGCAGTGCTCTACACGAGGGGGGGGGGATATATTCACCCCTCCACTTT	CSALHEGGGIYSPLHF	TRBV20-1	TRBJ1-6	.	few
TGCGCCACCCCCCGGGACTCTCAAGAGACCCAGTACTTC	CATPRDSQETQYF	TRBV23-1	TRBJ2-5	.	few
TGTGCCAGCAGTCCCTGGCCGGGGAATAACGATAATTCACCCCTCCACTTT	CASSPWPGNNDNSPLHF	TRBV12-3/TRBV12-4	TRBJ1-6	.	.
TGTGCCAGCAGCGGGACGGGACAGATGAACACTGAAGCTTTCTTT	CASSGTGQMNTEAFF	TRBV14	TRBJ1-1	TRBD1	.
TGTGCCAGCAGCTTAGCGTCAGTTAACACTGAAGCTTTCTTT	CASSLASVNTEAFF	TRBV7-6	TRBJ1-1	.	many
TGTGCCAGCAGCTTAGAGAACCGGGACATAAAGAATGAAAAACTGTTTTTT	CASSLENRDIKNEKLFF	TRBV7-6	TRBJ1-4	.	few
TGCGCCAGCAGCTTGTATTCGGGGGAGGACTACAATGAGCAGTTCTTC	CASSLYSGEDYNEQFF	TRBV5-1	TRBJ2-1	.	.
TGCAGCGTGAGACCCCGGCAGGGGGCCCTGAACACTGAAGCTTTCTTT	CSVRPRQGALNTEAFF	TRBV29-1	TRBJ1-1	TRBD1	many
TGTGCCAGCACCCGGACACCTAACTATGGCTACACCTTC	CASTRTPNYGYTF	TRBV14	TRBJ1-2	.	.
TGTGCCAGCAGCCAAGCGCCCAGGGTGGCAAGACCACTCTACGAGCAGTACTTC	CASSQAPRVARPLYEQYF	TRBV14	TRBJ2-7	.	.